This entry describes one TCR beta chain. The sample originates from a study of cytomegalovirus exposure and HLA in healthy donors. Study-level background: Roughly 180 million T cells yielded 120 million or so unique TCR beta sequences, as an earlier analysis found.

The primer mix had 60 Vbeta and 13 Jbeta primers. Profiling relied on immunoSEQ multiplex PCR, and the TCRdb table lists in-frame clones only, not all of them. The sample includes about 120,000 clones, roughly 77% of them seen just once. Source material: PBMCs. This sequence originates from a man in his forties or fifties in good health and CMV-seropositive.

The CDR3 region is CASWGQGNEKLFF. As DNA, the CDR3 is TGTGCCAGTTGGGGACAGGGGAATGAAAAACTGTTTTTT. This chain links TRBV7-9 with TRBJ1-4; 10 bases agree with TRBD1. The CDR3 consists of 13 residues. The germline V gene encodes CDR1 SEHNR and CDR2 FQNEAQ (reference sequence). J was trimmed by 5 bases and V by 9 bases; bases with no gene match: 3.